The 9 T cell receptor beta chains presented below share a single source sample, sequenced in a study of response to subunit inactivated influenza vaccine. A single record per CDR3 protein comes from TCRdb applying MiXCR to the RT-PCR reads. Of about 520,000 distinct CDR3 sequences listed, 6.5% to 8% are singletons. Specimen: PBMCs from blood, collected 23 to 25 months after vaccination. Receptor source: a man between 50 and 69 years old who received an inactivated influenza vaccine.

V usage is TRBV7-9 and J usage is TRBJ2-5; 7 bases agree with TRBD1. The CDR3 is 16 amino acids. From germline, CDR1 is SEHNR and CDR2 FQNEAQ (reference sequence). Trimming cost V 5 bases and J 0 bases; bases outside gene matches: 9. CDR3 loop: CASSLGRQGYQETQYF. CDR3 bases: TGTGCCAGCAGCCTCGGCCGACAGGGCTACCAAGAGACCCAGTACTTC.

This clonotype was picked up many times. The chain carries TRBV10-3 and TRBJ2-5; possible D gene TRBD2, 5 bases. The germline V gene encodes CDR1 ENHRY and CDR2 SYGVKD. CDR3 length: 13 residues. V dropped 0 bases and J dropped 3 bases, with 5 bases sitting between them. CDR3 in DNA: TGTGCCATCAGTGAGTCGAGGGAAGAGACCCAGTACTTC. It specifies CAISESREETQYF.

This clonotype has a count of ten or more. The chain recombines TRBV5-1 with TRBJ2-6; the D gene is possibly TRBD1 (6 bases). Germline values: CDR1 SGHRS, CDR2 YFSETQ. The CDR3 loop spans 16 amino acids. V was pared by 4 bases and J by 3 bases, with 14 bases between. The DNA for the CDR3 is TGCGCCAGCAGCGTCCAAACAGGGAATGGGGCCAACGTCCTGACTTTC. This encodes CASSVQTGNGANVLTF.

V is TRBV20-1 and J is TRBJ2-3; D unclear. Germline V gene sequence: CDR1 DFQATT, CDR2 SNEGSKA (reference sequence). This CDR3 is built from 11 residues. Trimming removed 5 bases from V and 6 bases from J, with 9 bases in between. DNA for the CDR3: TGCAGTGCTCCGATACGGGATACGCAGTATTTT. It encodes CSAPIRDTQYF.

The V gene is TRBV20-1, the J gene TRBJ2-3; no clear D gene. Trimming took off 1 base at V and 2 bases at J, with 10 bases between the two ends. CDR1 is DFQATT, CDR2 SNEGSKA, per germline (reference sequence). The CDR3 is 14 amino acids. CDR3 sequence reads: CSARVVGHTDTQYF. DNA for the CDR3: TGCAGTGCTAGAGTGGTAGGGCACACAGATACGCAGTATTTT.

The genes are TRBV18 and TRBJ2-7, with a tentative D call TRBD1 (6 bases). Trimming removed 6 bases from V and 6 bases from J, with 15 bases in between. The CDR3 is made up of 13 amino acids. The germline V gene has CDR1 KGHSH and CDR2 LQKENI. The CDR3 spells CASSPGTSGEQYF. In DNA, the CDR3 is TGTGCCAGCTCGCCCGGGACATCTGGCGAGCAGTACTTC.

This clonotype was observed at least ten times. This CDR3 is CASSSWVQEQFF. The CDR3 DNA sequence: TGTGCCAGCAGCTCATGGGTCCAAGAGCAGTTCTTC. V and J are TRBV6-2 or TRBV6-3 and TRBJ2-1; D is ambiguous. The V end lost 6 bases, the J end lost 10 bases, and 13 bases lay between the germline ends. The CDR3 extends over 12 amino acids. Looked up from germline, CDR1 is MNHEY and CDR2 is SVGEGT.

The gene calls are TRBV28 and TRBJ2-5; D might be TRBD1 (8 bases). From germline, CDR1 is MDHEN and CDR2 SYDVKM. V dropped 3 bases and J dropped 4 bases, with 15 bases sitting between them. This CDR3 contains 15 residues. This chain's CDR3 is CASSFLDREGETQYF. CDR3 sequence (DNA): TGTGCCAGCAGTTTTTTGGACAGGGAGGGAGAGACCCAGTACTTC.

This clonotype turned up a few times. V gene TRBV7-2 combines with J gene TRBJ2-7; 7 positions match TRBD2. With V trimmed by 7 bases and J by 3 bases, 15 bases remained unmatched. In germline, CDR1 is SGHTA, CDR2 FQGNSA. The CDR3 runs 16 residues. The CDR3 DNA reads as TGTGCCAGCACCTCAGACCTGGCTAGCGGAGGCTACGAGCAGTACTTC. As protein: CASTSDLASGGYEQYF.